The entry below gives a single T cell receptor (beta chain) sequence along with its context. How the authors handled the data: Quantification of nucleated cells was approximated via reference gene primer amplification. This table comes from immunoSEQ multiplex PCR, and its TCRdb copy is limited to in-frame clones, with some not included. V, J and clone size reflect that table, while D and trimming were determined from the DNA. Of roughly 60,000 clones listed, roughly 87% are singletons. This entry is derived from a study of blood T cell repertoires in COVID-19. Study information: Acute-phase and convalescent COVID-19 samples originated in the United States, Italy and Spain. Sources were T cells, B-cell-depleted T cells, or PBMCs; the material itself was cDNA or gDNA.

Germline V gene data show CDR1 as ENHRY and CDR2 as SYGVKD. This CDR3 has 18 residues. The junction had 6 bases not matched to a gene; V was cut back by 4 bases and J by 0 bases. Sequencing was done on a sample of peripheral blood. The V call is TRBV10-3, the J call TRBJ2-2; 12 positions match TRBD2. This receptor was identified in a human donor with acute or convalescent COVID-19. The donor label of this sample is uncertain. The DNA for the CDR3 is TGTGCCATCAGTGGGGCTAGCGGGAGGGCCTCGAACACCGGGGAGCTGTTTTTT. Its protein is CAISGASGRASNTGELFF.